This T cell receptor (beta chain) was identified in a study of blood T cell repertoires in COVID-19. Study background: Sites across the United States, Italy and Spain contributed samples from acute and convalescent COVID-19.

In the study's own analysis: Scientists estimated how many nucleated cells there were by amplifying reference gene primers. Using immunoSEQ multiplex PCR, the repertoire was profiled, and TCRdb retains in-frame clones only, with some absent. V, J and clone size derive from that table, while D and trimming were established from the DNA sequence. The profile shows a few hundred thousand clones, 80% to 90% of them singletons. The CDR3 has 15 residues. The V gene lost 5 bases and the J gene lost 5 bases, with 18 bases spanning the gap. Germline CDR1 reads SGHVS; CDR2 reads FQNEAQ. Study members were between about 18 and 90 years old and lived in about two dozen US regions.

The gene calls are TRBV7-8 and TRBJ2-5, with D maybe TRBD1 (6 bases). Sample: PBMCs or T cells enriched from blood (not recorded which). The clonotype was recovered from a young man who had recovered from COVID-19. CDR3 sequence: CASSRPITGKETQYF. The DNA for the CDR3 is TGTGCCAGCAGCCGCCCCATTACAGGGAAGGAGACCCAGTACTTC.